This T cell receptor beta chain emerged from a study of cytomegalovirus exposure and HLA in healthy donors. Study-wide results and limits: Indistinguishable V segments such as TRBV6-2 and TRBV6-3 were excluded. Prior analysis indicated that the majority of TCR beta V segments exhibited productivity approximately 87% or approximately 30% of the time. Many donors carried some public TCRs, although rarity characterized most TCR sequences.

Nominal health characterized the donors when sampled, though unrecorded immune exposures were likely. The study ran its PCR with 60 Vbeta and 13 Jbeta primers. TCRdb's copy holds only in-frame clones and misses some; the assay was immunoSEQ multiplex PCR. The table includes roughly 76,000 clones, roughly 85% detected once. Of note for this clone: No antigen is known for it.

The CDR3 runs to 15 residues. Germline-derived CDR1 and CDR2 are LGHNA and YSLEER. V lost 0 bases to trimming and J lost 5 bases, with 8 bases between them. The sequenced sample consisted of PBMCs. The chain combines TRBV4-3 with TRBJ1-6; D is uncertain. The TCR sequence derives from a man aged 25-45 years in good health and CMV-seronegative. The DNA for the CDR3 is TGCGCCAGCAGCCAAGATCCGGGGAATAATTCACCCCTCCACTTT. Amino acids: CASSQDPGNNSPLHF.